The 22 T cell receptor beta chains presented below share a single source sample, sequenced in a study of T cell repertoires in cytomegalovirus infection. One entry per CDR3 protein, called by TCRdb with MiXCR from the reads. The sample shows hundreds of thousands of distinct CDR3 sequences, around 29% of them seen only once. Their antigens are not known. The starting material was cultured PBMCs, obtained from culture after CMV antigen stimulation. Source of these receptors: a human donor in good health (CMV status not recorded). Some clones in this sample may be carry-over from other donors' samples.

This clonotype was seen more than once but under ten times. The CDR3 sequence: CASSRLGPNTEAFF. The CDR3 coding sequence is TGTGCCAGCAGCCGATTGGGACCTAACACTGAAGCTTTCTTT. The chain employs TRBV7-9 and TRBJ1-1; D is perhaps TRBD1 (5 bases). Per germline, CDR1 SEHNR and CDR2 FQNEAQ (reference sequence). This CDR3 is built from 14 residues. Between the trimmed V and J ends, which lost 5 bases and 2 bases, there was a span of 12 bases.

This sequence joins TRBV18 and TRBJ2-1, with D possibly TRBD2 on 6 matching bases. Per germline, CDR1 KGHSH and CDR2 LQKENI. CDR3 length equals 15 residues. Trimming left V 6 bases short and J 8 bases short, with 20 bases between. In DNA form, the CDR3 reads TGTGCCAGCTCGCTTGGGACTGGGAGTGTGGATGAGCAGTTCTTC. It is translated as CASSLGTGSVDEQFF. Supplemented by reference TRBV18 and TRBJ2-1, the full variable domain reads NAGVMQNPRHLVRRRGQEARLRCSPMKGHSHVYWYRQLPEEGLKFMVYLQKENIIDESGMPKERFSAEFPKEGPSILRIQQVVRGDSAAYFCASSLGTGSVDEQFFGPGTRLTVL.

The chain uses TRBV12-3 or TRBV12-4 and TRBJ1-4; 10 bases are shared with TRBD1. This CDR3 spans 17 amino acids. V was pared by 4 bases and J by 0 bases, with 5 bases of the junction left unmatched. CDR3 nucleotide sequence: TGTGCCAGCAGTTCGACAGGGGGCCTGGCAACTAATGAAAAACTGTTTTTT. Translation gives CASSSTGGLATNEKLFF.

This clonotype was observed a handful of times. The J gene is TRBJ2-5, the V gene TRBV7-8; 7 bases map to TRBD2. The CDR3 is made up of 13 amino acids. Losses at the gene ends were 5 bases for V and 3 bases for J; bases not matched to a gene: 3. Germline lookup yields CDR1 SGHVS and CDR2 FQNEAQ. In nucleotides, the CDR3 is TGTGCCAGCAGCCTCACTAGCGAAGAGACCCAGTACTTC. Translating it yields CASSLTSEETQYF.

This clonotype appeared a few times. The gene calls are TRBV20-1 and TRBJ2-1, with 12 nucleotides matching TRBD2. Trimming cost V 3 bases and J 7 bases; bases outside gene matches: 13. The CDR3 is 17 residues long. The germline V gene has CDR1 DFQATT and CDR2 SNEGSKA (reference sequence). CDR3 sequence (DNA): TGCAGTGCTAGCCGGACTAGCGGGGACGTGTTGAGGAATGAGCAGTTCTTC. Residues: CSASRTSGDVLRNEQFF.

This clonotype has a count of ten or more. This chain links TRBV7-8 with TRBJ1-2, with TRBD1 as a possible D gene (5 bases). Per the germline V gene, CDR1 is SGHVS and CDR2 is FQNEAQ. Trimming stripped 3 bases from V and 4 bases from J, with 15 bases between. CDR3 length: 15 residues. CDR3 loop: CASSFGTEVPYGYTF. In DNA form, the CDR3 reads TGTGCCAGCAGCTTCGGGACGGAGGTGCCCTATGGCTACACCTTC.

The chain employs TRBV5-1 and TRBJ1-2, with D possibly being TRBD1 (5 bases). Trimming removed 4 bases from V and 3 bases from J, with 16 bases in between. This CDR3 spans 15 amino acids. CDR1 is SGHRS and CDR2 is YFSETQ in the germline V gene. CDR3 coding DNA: TGCGCCAGCAGCCCGGGGGTGGGGATTGACTATGGCTACACCTTC. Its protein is CASSPGVGIDYGYTF.

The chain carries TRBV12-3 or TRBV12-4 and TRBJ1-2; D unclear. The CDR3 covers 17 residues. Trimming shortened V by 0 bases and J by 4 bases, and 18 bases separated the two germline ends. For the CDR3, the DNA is TGTGCCAGCAGTTTAGCGTCCGCAACACGGGCTCCCTATGGCTACACCTTC. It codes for CASSLASATRAPYGYTF.

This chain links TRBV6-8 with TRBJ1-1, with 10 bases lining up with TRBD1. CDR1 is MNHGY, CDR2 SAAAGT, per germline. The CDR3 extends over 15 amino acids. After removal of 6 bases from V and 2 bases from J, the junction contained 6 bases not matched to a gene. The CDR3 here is CASRPDRGLNTEAFF. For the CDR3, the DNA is TGTGCCAGCAGGCCAGACAGGGGGCTTAACACTGAAGCTTTCTTT.

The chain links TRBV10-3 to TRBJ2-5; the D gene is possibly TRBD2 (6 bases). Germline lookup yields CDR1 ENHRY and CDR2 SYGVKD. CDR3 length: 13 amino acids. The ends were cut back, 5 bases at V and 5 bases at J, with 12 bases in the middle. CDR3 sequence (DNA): TGTGCCATCAGTTGGGACTCGGCGGAGACCCAGTACTTC. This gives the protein CAISWDSAETQYF.

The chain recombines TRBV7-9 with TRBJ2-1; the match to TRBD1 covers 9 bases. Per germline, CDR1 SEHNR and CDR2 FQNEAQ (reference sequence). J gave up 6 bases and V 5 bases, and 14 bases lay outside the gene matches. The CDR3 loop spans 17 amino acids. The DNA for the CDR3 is TGTGCCAGCAGCCCTCAACCCGGGACAGGGAGAGCCAATGAGCAGTTCTTC. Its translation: CASSPQPGTGRANEQFF.

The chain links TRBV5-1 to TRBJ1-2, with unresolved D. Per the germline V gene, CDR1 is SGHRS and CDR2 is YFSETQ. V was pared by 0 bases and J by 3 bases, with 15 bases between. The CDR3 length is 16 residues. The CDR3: CASSLAGGGSDYGYTF. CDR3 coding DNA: TGCGCCAGCAGCTTGGCCGGAGGAGGGAGTGACTATGGCTACACCTTC.

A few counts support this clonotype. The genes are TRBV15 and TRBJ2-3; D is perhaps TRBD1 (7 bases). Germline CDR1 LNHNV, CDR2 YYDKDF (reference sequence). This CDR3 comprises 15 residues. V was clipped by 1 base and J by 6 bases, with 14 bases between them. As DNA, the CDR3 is TGTGCCACCAGCAGAGGTCGGAGGGGGCCCGATACGCAGTATTTT. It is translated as CATSRGRRGPDTQYF.

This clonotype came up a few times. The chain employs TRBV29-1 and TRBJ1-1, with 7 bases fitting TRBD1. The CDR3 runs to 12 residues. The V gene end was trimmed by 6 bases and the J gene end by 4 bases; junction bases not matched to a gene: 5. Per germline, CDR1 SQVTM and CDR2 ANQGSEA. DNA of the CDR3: TGCAGCGTCCCCAGGGGGTCCACTGAAGCTTTCTTT. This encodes CSVPRGSTEAFF.

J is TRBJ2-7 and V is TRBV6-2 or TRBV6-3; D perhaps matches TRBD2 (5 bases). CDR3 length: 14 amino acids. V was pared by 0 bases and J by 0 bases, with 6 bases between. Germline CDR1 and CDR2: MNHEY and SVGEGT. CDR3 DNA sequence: TGTGCCAGCAGTTACTCAGGACTCTCCTACGAGCAGTACTTC. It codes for CASSYSGLSYEQYF.

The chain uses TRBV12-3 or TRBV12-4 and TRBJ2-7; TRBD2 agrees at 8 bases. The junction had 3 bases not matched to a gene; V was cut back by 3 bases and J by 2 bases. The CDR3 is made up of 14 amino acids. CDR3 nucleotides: TGTGCCAGCAGTTTCATGGGACTAGCCTACGAGCAGTACTTC. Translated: CASSFMGLAYEQYF.

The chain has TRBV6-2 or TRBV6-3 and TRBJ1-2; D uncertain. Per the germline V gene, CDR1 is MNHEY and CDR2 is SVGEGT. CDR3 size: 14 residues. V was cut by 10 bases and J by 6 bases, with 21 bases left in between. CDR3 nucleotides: TGTGCCACCTGCCTCTACCCGACGATCAATGGCTACACCTTC. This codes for CATCLYPTINGYTF.

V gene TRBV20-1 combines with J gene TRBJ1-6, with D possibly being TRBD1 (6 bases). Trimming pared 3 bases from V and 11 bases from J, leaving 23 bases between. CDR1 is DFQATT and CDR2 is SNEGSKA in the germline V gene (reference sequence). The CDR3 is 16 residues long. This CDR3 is CSARVGLDSTSTPLHF. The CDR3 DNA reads TGCAGTGCTAGGGTAGGTTTGGACAGCACATCGACACCCCTCCACTTT.

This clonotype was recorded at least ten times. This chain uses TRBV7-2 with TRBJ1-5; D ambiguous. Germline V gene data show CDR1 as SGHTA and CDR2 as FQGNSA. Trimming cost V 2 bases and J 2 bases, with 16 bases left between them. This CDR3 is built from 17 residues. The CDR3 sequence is CASSLSRTIGGNQPQHF. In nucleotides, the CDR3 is TGTGCCAGCAGCTTATCTCGGACGATTGGGGGCAATCAGCCCCAGCATTTT.

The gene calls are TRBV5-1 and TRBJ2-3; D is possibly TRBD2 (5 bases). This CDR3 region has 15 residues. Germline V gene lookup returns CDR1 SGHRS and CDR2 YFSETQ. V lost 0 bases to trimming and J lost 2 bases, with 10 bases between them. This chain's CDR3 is CASSLGGKTTDTQYF. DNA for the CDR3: TGCGCCAGCAGCTTGGGAGGGAAGACCACAGATACGCAGTATTTT.

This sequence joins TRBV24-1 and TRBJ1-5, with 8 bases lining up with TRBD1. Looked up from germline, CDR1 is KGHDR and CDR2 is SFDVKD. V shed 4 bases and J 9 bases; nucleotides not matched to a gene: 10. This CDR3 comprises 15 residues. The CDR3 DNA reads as TGTGCCACCAGTGACGGACAGGGCCCCTTTGGGCCCCAGCATTTT. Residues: CATSDGQGPFGPQHF.

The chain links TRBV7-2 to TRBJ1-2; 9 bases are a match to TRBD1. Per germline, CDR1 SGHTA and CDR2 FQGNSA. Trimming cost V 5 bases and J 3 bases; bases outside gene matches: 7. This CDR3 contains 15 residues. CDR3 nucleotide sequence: TGTGCCAGCAGCACAGGGACAGGGTCTTACTATGGCTACACCTTC. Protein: CASSTGTGSYYGYTF. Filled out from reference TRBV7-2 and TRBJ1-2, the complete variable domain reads GAGVSQSPSNKVTEKGKDVELRCDPISGHTALYWYRQSLGQGLEFLIYFQGNSAPDKSGLPSDRFSAERTGGSVSTLTIQRTQQEDSAVYLCASSTGTGSYYGYTFGSGTRLTVV.